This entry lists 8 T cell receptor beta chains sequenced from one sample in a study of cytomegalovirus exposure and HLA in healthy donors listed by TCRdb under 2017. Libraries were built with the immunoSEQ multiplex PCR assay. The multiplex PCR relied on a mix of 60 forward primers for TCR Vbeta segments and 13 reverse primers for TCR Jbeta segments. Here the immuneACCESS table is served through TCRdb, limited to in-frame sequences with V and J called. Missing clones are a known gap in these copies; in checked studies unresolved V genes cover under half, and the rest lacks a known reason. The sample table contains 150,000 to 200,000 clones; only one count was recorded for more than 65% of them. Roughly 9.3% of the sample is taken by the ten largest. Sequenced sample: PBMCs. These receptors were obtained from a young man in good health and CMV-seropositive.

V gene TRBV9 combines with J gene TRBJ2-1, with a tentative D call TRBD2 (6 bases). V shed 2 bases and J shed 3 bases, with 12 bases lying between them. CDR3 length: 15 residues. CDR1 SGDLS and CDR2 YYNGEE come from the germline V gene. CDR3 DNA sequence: TGTGCCAGCAGCGTGGGGGGTGGGGTCTACAATGAGCAGTTCTTC. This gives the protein CASSVGGGVYNEQFF.

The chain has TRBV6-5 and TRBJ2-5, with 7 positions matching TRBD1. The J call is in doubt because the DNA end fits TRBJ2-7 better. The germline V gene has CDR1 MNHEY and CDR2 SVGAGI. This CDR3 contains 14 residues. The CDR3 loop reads CASSRTQGVYEQYF. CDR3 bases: TGTGCCAGCAGCCGTACCCAGGGGGTCTACGAGCAGTACTTC.

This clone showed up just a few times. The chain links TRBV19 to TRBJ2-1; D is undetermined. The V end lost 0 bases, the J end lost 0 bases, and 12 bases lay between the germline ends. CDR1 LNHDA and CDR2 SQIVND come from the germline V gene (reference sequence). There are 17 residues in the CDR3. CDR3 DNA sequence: TGTGCCAGTAGTATAGATGTAAACACCCTCTCCTACAATGAGCAGTTCTTC. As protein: CASSIDVNTLSYNEQFF. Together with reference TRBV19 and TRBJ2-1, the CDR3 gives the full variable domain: DGGITQSPKYLFRKEGQNVTLSCEQNLNHDAMYWYRQDPGQGLRLIYYSQIVNDFQKGDIAEGYSVSREKKESFPLTVTSAQKNPTAFYLCASSIDVNTLSYNEQFFGPGTRLTVL.

In DNA, the CDR3 is TGTGCCAGCAGCACAGGGTCGAAGAATGAAAAACTGTTTTTT. It yields the protein CASSTGSKNEKLFF. V usage is TRBV5-4 and J usage is TRBJ1-4, with a tentative D call TRBD1 (6 bases). Germline lookup yields CDR1 SGHNT and CDR2 YYREEE (reference sequence). V shed 4 bases and J shed 5 bases, with 12 bases lying between them. This CDR3 is built from 14 residues.

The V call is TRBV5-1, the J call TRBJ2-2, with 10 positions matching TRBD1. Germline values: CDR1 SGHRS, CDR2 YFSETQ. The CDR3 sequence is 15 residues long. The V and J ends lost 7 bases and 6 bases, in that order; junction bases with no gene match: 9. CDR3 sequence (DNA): TGCGCCAGCTGCGGGGACAGGGGATTGTCCGGGGAGCTGTTTTTT. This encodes CASCGDRGLSGELFF.

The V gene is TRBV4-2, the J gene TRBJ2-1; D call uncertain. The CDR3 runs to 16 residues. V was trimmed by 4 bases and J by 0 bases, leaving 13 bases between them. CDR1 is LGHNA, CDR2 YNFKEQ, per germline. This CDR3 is CASSLVGASSYNEQFF. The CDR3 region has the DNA TGTGCCAGCAGCCTCGTCGGCGCTAGCTCCTACAATGAGCAGTTCTTC.

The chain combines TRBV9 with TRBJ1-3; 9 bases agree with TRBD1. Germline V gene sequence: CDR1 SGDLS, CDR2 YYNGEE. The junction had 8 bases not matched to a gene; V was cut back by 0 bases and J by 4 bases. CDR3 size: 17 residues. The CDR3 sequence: CASSVATWDRAGNTIYF. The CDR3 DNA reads TGTGCCAGCAGCGTAGCCACATGGGACAGGGCGGGAAACACCATATATTTT. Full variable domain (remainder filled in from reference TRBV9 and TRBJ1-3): DSGVTQTPKHLITATGQRVTLRCSPRSGDLSVYWYQQSLDQGLQFLIQYYNGEERAKGNILERFSAQQFPDLHSELNLSSLELGDSALYFCASSVATWDRAGNTIYFGEGSWLTVV.

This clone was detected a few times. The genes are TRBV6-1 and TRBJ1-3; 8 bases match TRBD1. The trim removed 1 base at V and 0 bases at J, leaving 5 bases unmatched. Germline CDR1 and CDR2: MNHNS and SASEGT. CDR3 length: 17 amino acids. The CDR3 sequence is CASSEGTGPSSGNTIYF. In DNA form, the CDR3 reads TGTGCCAGCAGTGAAGGGACAGGGCCTAGCTCTGGAAACACCATATATTTT.